The following is a T cell receptor (beta chain) sequence with its context. In the authors' workflow: How many nucleated cells were present was estimated from reference gene primer amplification. The protocol was immunoSEQ multiplex PCR, while the TCRdb copy is restricted to in-frame clones and leaves out a portion. V and J calls and clone size come straight from that table; D and trimming were deduced from the DNA. This table has some 54,000 clones, about four fifths appearing once. The record originates from a study of blood T cell repertoires in COVID-19. Study overall: Some COVID-19 samples were acute and others convalescent; all came from the United States, Italy and Spain. T cells, B-cell-depleted T cells, or PBMCs supplied cDNA or gDNA.

J gave up 2 bases and V 2 bases, and 5 bases lay outside the gene matches. From germline, CDR1 is SGHAT and CDR2 FQDESV (reference sequence). The CDR3 runs 16 residues. The TCR comes from a man in his 70s with active COVID-19. This chain uses TRBV11-1 with TRBJ2-1; 8 nucleotides align to TRBD1. Sequenced material: peripheral blood. In nucleotides, the CDR3 is TGTGCCAGCAGCTTAATAGAGACAGGGGCCTACAATGAGCAGTTCTTC. This codes for CASSLIETGAYNEQFF.